Each of the 9 T cell receptor beta chains below was sequenced from the same sample in a study of post-analysis software for immune sequencing data. Study findings and constraints: Four or five TRBV segments were significantly more frequent in patients than in controls. TRBV5-6, TRBV5-1 and TRBV20-1 were among these segments.

These receptors are not linked to any known antigen. Incorporated into the TCR beta cDNA libraries were unique molecular identifiers, which served to reduce PCR and sequencing biases. TCRdb re-called the PCR reads with MiXCR, one entry per CDR3 protein. This table has more than 450,000 distinct CDR3 sequences, around 31% appearing once. Sequenced material: blood. The source is a girl aged 2-17 years with multiple sclerosis.

V usage is TRBV7-2 and J usage is TRBJ2-7, with 10 bases identical to TRBD2. The CDR3 runs 15 residues. The V gene's germline CDR1 is SGHTA and CDR2 FQGNSA. V lost 5 bases, J lost 3 bases, and 7 bases stayed unmatched. The CDR3: CASSPGTSVVYEQYF. In nucleotides, the CDR3 is TGTGCCAGCAGCCCCGGGACTAGCGTTGTCTACGAGCAGTACTTC.

The V and J genes are TRBV6-1 and TRBJ1-2; no reliable D call. The CDR3 loop spans 13 amino acids. The germline V gene encodes CDR1 MNHNS and CDR2 SASEGT. Trimming took 4 bases from V and 2 from J, leaving 8 bases between them. CDR3 sequence: CASSALANYGYTF. DNA for the CDR3: TGTGCCAGCAGTGCCTTAGCCAACTATGGCTACACCTTC.

The chain links TRBV2 to TRBJ2-3; the match to TRBD1 covers 7 bases. Per germline, CDR1 SNHLY and CDR2 FYNNEI. This CDR3 region has 18 residues. V dropped 4 bases and J dropped 6; count of bases not matched to a gene: 19. The CDR3 loop is CASSAATGTLVGGDTQYF. The CDR3 DNA sequence: TGTGCCAGCAGTGCCGCGACAGGGACCCTTGTAGGTGGGGATACGCAGTATTTT.

The rearrangement uses TRBV4-1 and TRBJ1-5; possibly TRBD1 for D (6 bases). This CDR3 has 14 amino acids. Germline assignment: CDR1 MGHRA and CDR2 YSYEKL. V shed 1 base and J shed 9 bases, with 13 bases lying between them. The DNA for the CDR3 is TGCGCCAGCAGCCAAGGGGACACAGTGCGGCCCCAGCATTTT. This codes for CASSQGDTVRPQHF.

CDR3 nucleotide sequence: TGTGCCAGCAGCTTTGGGGGACAGGGCTTTACCTACGAGCAGTACTTC. Translated, it gives CASSFGGQGFTYEQYF. The genes are TRBV6-1 and TRBJ2-7, with TRBD1 identical over 9 bases. The length of the CDR3 is 16 residues. Germline values: CDR1 MNHNS, CDR2 SASEGT. J was trimmed by 2 bases and V by 6 bases; bases with no gene match: 11.

This clonotype came up a few times. The chain joins TRBV28 to TRBJ2-5, with 7 bases identical to TRBD1. The closer fit of TRBJ2-7 to the DNA end suggests the J call may be wrong. The CDR3 totals 14 residues. Germline CDR1 MDHEN, CDR2 SYDVKM. The CDR3, as DNA: TGTGCCAGCAGCCGAAGAGGGGCAGGGGGCGAGCAGTACTTC. Translating it yields CASSRRGAGGEQYF.

This chain links TRBV6-6 with TRBJ2-2, with 11 bases matching TRBD2. The V and J ends lost 5 bases and 4 bases, in that order; junction bases with no gene match: 6. This CDR3 has 16 amino acids. Germline CDR1 reads MNHNY; CDR2 reads SVGAGI (reference sequence). The CDR3 loop is CASSLTSGGVTGELFF. Here the CDR3 DNA reads TGTGCCAGCAGTCTTACTAGCGGGGGTGTCACCGGGGAGCTGTTTTTT.

This clonotype was recorded a few times. The genes are TRBV10-3 and TRBJ2-7; D is ambiguous. V was cut by 2 bases and J by 0 bases, with 8 bases left in between. In germline, CDR1 is ENHRY, CDR2 SYGVKD. The CDR3 covers 14 residues. CDR3 loop: CAISEPWGSYEQYF. The CDR3 DNA is TGTGCCATCAGTGAGCCGTGGGGCTCCTACGAGCAGTACTTC.

V and J are TRBV27 and TRBJ2-4; tentative D call: TRBD2 (5 bases). The V end lost 3 bases, the J end lost 1 base, and 10 bases lay between the germline ends. This CDR3 has 15 residues. Germline loops: CDR1 MNHEY, CDR2 SMNVEV (reference sequence). CDR3 residues: CASSFSWEAKNIQYF. The CDR3, as DNA: TGTGCCAGCAGTTTCTCCTGGGAGGCCAAAAACATTCAGTACTTC.